These T cell receptor beta chains were read from a single sample in a study of T cells after yellow fever vaccination. TCRdb analysed the 5' RACE reads with MiXCR anew, one entry per CDR3 protein. The data hold a few hundred thousand distinct CDR3 sequences, with 8.5% to 10% observed a single time. Source: PBMCs, taken on the day of the first yellow fever vaccination. The receptors shown here come from a man aged 18 to 30 who received the YFV17D yellow fever vaccine. The conserved cysteine and the conserved F or W are not part of the CDR3 here. The order of the fields is J gene, D gene, V gene, CDR3 protein. D genes are given only for firm matches.

j_call: TRBJ1-4
d_call: NA
v_call: TRBV7-8
cdr3_aa: ASSSSETNEKLF

j_call: TRBJ2-5
d_call: TRBD2
v_call: TRBV20-1
cdr3_aa: SAPDSGGARETQY

j_call: TRBJ1-1
d_call: NA
v_call: TRBV19
cdr3_aa: ASSIGGRSTEAF

j_call: TRBJ1-5
d_call: NA
v_call: TRBV7-2
cdr3_aa: ASSPDRRYQPQH

j_call: TRBJ1-2
d_call: NA
v_call: TRBV19
cdr3_aa: ASSPGPVFGYT

j_call: TRBJ1-4
d_call: NA
v_call: TRBV7-2
cdr3_aa: ASSFSGANEKLF

j_call: TRBJ2-5
d_call: NA
v_call: TRBV30
cdr3_aa: AWSASLTAETQY

j_call: TRBJ2-7
d_call: NA
v_call: TRBV30
cdr3_aa: AWSTGGWYEQY

j_call: TRBJ2-6
d_call: NA
v_call: TRBV14
cdr3_aa: ASSDSRAGANVLT

j_call: TRBJ2-7
d_call: TRBD2
v_call: TRBV2
cdr3_aa: ASKLAGKADEQY